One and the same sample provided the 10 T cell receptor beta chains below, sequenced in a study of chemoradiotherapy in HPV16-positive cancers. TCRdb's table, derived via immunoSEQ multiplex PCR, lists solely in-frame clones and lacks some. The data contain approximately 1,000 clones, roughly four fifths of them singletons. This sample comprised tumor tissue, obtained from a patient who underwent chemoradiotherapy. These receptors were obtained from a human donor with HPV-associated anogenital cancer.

CDR3 sequence (DNA): TGCGCCAGCAGCCAAAGTATCGCGCTGGGCACCGGGGAGCTGTTTTTT. Translated: CASSQSIALGTGELFF. V is TRBV4-1 and J is TRBJ2-2; the D is unclear. This CDR3 comprises 16 residues. The V gene lost 2 bases and the J gene lost 4 bases, with 14 bases spanning the gap. Germline V lookup: CDR1 MGHRA, CDR2 YSYEKL.

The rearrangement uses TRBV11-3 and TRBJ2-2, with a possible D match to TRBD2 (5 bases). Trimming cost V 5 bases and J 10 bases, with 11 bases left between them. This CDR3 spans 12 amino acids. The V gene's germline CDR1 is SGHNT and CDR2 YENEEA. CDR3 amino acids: CASSHGGLELFF. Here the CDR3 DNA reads TGTGCCAGCAGCCACGGAGGATTGGAGCTGTTTTTT.

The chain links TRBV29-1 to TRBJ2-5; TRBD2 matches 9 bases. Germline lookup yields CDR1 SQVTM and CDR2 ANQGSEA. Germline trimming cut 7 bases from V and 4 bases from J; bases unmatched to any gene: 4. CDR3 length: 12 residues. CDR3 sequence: CSAMTSGETQYF. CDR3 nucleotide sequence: TGCAGCGCTATGACTAGCGGAGAGACCCAGTACTTC.

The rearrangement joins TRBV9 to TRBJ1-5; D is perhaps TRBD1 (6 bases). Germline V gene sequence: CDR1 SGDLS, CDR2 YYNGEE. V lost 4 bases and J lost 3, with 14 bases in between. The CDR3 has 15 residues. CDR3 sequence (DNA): TGTGCCAGCAGCTTCCGAGCAGGGGCCAATCAGCCCCAGCATTTT. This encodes CASSFRAGANQPQHF. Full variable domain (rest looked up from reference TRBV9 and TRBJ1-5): DSGVTQTPKHLITATGQRVTLRCSPRSGDLSVYWYQQSLDQGLQFLIQYYNGEERAKGNILERFSAQQFPDLHSELNLSSLELGDSALYFCASSFRAGANQPQHFGDGTRLSIL.

In DNA, the CDR3 is TGCGCCAGCAGCTCTAGACTAGCGGGAGGCCTCACCGGGGAGCTGTTTTTT. This translates into CASSSRLAGGLTGELFF. The V and J genes are TRBV5-1 and TRBJ2-2; 13 bases match TRBD2. The trim removed 3 bases at V and 4 bases at J, leaving 6 bases unmatched. Germline values: CDR1 SGHRS, CDR2 YFSETQ. The length of the CDR3 is 17 residues.

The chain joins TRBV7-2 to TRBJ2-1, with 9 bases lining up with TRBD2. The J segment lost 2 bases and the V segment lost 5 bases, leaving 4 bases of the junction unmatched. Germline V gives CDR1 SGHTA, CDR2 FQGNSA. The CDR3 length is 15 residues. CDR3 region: CASSATSGPYNEQFF. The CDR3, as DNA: TGTGCCAGCAGCGCTACTAGCGGGCCCTACAATGAGCAGTTCTTC.

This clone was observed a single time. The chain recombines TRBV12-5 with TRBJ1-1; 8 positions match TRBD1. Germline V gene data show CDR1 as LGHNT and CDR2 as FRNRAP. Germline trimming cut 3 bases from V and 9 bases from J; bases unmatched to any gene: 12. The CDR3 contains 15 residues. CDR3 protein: CASGLGQGQSVKAFF. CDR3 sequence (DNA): TGTGCTAGTGGTTTAGGACAGGGACAGAGTGTGAAAGCTTTCTTT.

The DNA of the CDR3 is TGTGCCAGCAGCTTATTTAGGTTCAGGGACGATTTGGCCAAAAACATTCAGTACTTC. Its protein is CASSLFRFRDDLAKNIQYF. V usage is TRBV7-2 and J usage is TRBJ2-4, with D perhaps TRBD1 or TRBD2 (5 bases each). The length of the CDR3 is 19 residues. Trimming stripped 2 bases from V and 1 base from J, with 21 bases between. CDR1 and CDR2 from the germline V gene are SGHTA and FQGNSA.

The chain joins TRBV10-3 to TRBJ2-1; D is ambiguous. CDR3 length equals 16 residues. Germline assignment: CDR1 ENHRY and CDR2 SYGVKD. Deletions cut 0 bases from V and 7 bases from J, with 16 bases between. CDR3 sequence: CAISESHTQVRNEQFF. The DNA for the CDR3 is TGTGCCATCAGTGAGTCGCACACCCAAGTAAGAAATGAGCAGTTCTTC.

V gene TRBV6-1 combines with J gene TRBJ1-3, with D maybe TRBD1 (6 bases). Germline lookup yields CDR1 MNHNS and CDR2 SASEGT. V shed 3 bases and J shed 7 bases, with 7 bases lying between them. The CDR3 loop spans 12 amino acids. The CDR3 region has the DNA TGTGCCAGCAGTGAGCAGGGGAACACCATATATTTT. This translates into CASSEQGNTIYF.